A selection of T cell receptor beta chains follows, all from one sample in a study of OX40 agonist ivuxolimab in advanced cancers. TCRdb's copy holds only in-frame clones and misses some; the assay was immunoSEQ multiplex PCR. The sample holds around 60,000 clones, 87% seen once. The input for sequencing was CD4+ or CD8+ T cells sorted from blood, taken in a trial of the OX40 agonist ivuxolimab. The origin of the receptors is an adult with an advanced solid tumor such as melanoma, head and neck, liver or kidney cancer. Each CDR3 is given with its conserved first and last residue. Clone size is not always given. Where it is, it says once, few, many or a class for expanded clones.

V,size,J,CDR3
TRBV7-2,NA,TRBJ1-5,CASSLYTGGEQPQHF
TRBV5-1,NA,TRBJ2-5,CASSLEAGGWETQYF
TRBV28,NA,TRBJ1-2,CASSKPPRGNYGYTF
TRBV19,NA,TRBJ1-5,CASSIIGEGNQPQHF
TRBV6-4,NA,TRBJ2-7,CASSEASGSSYEQYF
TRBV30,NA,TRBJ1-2,CAWSVPGRGTYGYTF
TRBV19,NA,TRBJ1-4,CASSISAATNEKLFF
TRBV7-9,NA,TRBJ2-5,CAGLAGDQETQYF
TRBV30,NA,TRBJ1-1,CAWSLTGNTEAFF
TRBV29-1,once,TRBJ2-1,CSVEDAGTRSYNEQFF
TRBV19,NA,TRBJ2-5,CASSIGGETQYF
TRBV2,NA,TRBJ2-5,CASGGEGQIQETQYF
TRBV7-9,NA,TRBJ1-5,CASSQESGYSNQPQHF
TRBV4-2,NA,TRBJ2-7,CASSRTREAYEQYF
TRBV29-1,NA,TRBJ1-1,CSAAGQPLEAFF
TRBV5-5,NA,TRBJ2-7,CASSIDRVRVSEQYF
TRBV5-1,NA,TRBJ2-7,CASSFGRPGQSTYEQYF
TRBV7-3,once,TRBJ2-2,CASSFSGSTGELFF
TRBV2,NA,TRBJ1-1,CASSDQGANTEAFF
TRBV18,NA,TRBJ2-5,CASSPRGLLVETQYF
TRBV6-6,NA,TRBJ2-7,CASSSPGQSSYEQYF
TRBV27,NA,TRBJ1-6,CASSGRVLNSPLHF
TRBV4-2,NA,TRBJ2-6,CASSQDRGGANVLTF
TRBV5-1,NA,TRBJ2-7,CASSFTGTPVDEQYF
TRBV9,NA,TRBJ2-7,CASSPRWTGNDEQYF